The present entry profiles one TCR beta chain with its context. Antigen: not known. CDR3 length equals 14 residues. Germline V gene data show CDR1 as KGHSH and CDR2 as LQKENI. Making each TCR library took approximately 3,700 ng of total RNA. TCRdb re-called the 5' RACE reads; every CDR3 protein appears as one record, without DNA. This table lists 150,000 to 200,000 distinct CDR3 sequences. The entry originates in a study of monozygotic twins with inflammatory bowel disease. Study conclusions and caveats: Lower TCRbeta diversity (inverse Simpson) was seen in IBD patients than in healthy co-twins.

The TCR comes from a human donor with ulcerative colitis or Crohn's disease, or a healthy co-twin of an affected twin (not recorded which). The sequenced sample consisted of blood. The V gene is TRBV18, the J gene TRBJ2-2. CDR3 protein: CASSPRDETGELFF.